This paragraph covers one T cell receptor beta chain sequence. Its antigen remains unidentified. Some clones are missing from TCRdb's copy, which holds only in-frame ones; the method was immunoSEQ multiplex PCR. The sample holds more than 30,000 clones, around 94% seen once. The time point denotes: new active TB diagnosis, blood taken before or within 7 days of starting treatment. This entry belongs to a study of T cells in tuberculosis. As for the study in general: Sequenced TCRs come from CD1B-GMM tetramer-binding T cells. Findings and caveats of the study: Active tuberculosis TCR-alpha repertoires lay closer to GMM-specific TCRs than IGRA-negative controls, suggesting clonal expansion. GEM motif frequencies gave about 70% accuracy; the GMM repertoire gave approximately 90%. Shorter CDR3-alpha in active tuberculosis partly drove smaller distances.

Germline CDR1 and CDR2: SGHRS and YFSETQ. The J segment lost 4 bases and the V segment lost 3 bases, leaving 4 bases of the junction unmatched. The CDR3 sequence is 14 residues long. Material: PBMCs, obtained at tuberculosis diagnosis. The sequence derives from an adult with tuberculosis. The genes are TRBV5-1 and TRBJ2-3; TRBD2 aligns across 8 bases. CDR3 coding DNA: TGCGCCAGCAGCTCCAGCGGGGGACCAGATACGCAGTATTTT. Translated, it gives CASSSSGGPDTQYF.